This T cell receptor beta chain stems from a study of blood T cell repertoires in COVID-19. Enrollees, about 18 to 89 years old, lived in 25 or so US areas. Donors of Cohort 3 who recovered were those that had two negative PCRs, clearance, or symptom resolution. As handled by the study authors: Amplification of reference gene primers was used by the study to estimate nucleated cell counts. The method was immunoSEQ multiplex PCR; TCRdb's version includes in-frame clones alone and lacks a portion of them. V, J and clone size are taken as reported in that table, and D and trimming were inferred from the DNA itself. The table has over 250,000 clones, around nine tenths seen once. This CDR3 region has 18 residues. Germline V gives CDR1 LNHDA, CDR2 SQIVND (reference sequence). V was clipped by 4 bases and J by 0 bases, with 19 bases between them.

The receptor's source is a woman in her 30s who had recovered from COVID-19. Material: PBMCs or T cells enriched from blood (not recorded which). The chain has TRBV19 and TRBJ2-1, with D possibly being TRBD1 (6 bases). The CDR3 here is CASSTTKNRASSYNEQFF. The CDR3 nucleotides read TGTGCCAGTAGTACAACGAAGAACAGGGCTAGCTCCTACAATGAGCAGTTCTTC.